The next 12 T cell receptor beta chains were all read from a single sample in a study of T cells in Graves' hyperthyroidism and ophthalmopathy. TCR beta CDR3 region amplification was performed from RNA transcripts. A set of HTBI primers served as the primers for a first-round RT-PCR of the TCR CDR3. From the multiplex PCR reads, TCRdb called clonotypes with MiXCR, one entry per CDR3 protein. This sample has roughly 170,000 distinct CDR3 sequences; approximately 17% occur once, and the top ten carry 25% to 30%. The specimen sequenced was blood. Receptors were obtained from a woman between 45 and 60 years old with Graves' hyperthyroidism.

This clonotype occurred many times. The chain couples TRBV6-2 or TRBV6-3 to TRBJ1-1, with D possibly matching TRBD1 (6 bases). The CDR3 runs to 16 residues. CDR1 and CDR2 (germline): MNHEY, SVGEGT. V lost 6 bases and J 4 bases, leaving 21 bases between the germline ends. The CDR3 DNA reads TGTGCCAGCAGGAACTCCCCAGGGGCGCGGGGCACTGAAGCTTTCTTT. Protein: CASRNSPGARGTEAFF.

This clonotype has a count of ten or more. The V and J genes are TRBV5-1 and TRBJ1-1; 9 bases match TRBD1. V was pared by 4 bases and J by 8 bases, with 9 bases of the junction left unmatched. Germline V gene sequence: CDR1 SGHRS, CDR2 YFSETQ. This CDR3 spans 14 amino acids. CDR3 region: CASSEVQGAREAFF. The CDR3 nucleotides are TGCGCCAGCAGCGAAGTACAGGGGGCGAGGGAAGCTTTCTTT.

The genes are TRBV6-9 and TRBJ2-5; perhaps TRBD1 as D (7 bases). Trimming removed 3 bases from V and 5 bases from J, with 16 bases in between. CDR1 is MNHGY, CDR2 SVAAGI, per germline. This CDR3 is built from 15 residues. CDR3 residues: CASSYVGGAGETQYF. In DNA form, the CDR3 reads TGTGCCAGCAGTTACGTAGGGGGCGCGGGGGAGACCCAGTACTTC.

In this sample, this clonotype turned up a few times. The junction departs from the called germline gene at one end, perhaps through a read error. The chain carries TRBV3-1 and TRBJ2-5; 7 bases fit TRBD2. The CDR3 runs to 12 residues. The germline CDR1 and CDR2 sequences are LGHDT and YNNKEL (reference sequence). This CDR3 is CASSQGRALADF. The CDR3 DNA sequence: TGTGCCAGCAGCCAAGGGCGAGCTCTAGCGGACTTC.

This clonotype came up many times. This chain joins TRBV28 and TRBJ1-1; D might be TRBD1 (6 bases). This CDR3 has 14 amino acids. Germline CDR1 is MDHEN and CDR2 is SYDVKM. The V end lost 7 bases, the J end lost 1 base, and 13 bases lay between the germline ends. The CDR3 here is CASTQGHWNTEAFF. In DNA form, the CDR3 reads TGTGCCAGCACCCAGGGACACTGGAACACTGAAGCTTTCTTT.

This clonotype was seen repeatedly, ten times or more. The rearrangement joins TRBV7-2 to TRBJ2-1; 12 nucleotides align to TRBD2. V gave up 4 bases and J gave up 6 bases; unmatched junction bases: 10. There are 17 residues in the CDR3. Germline lookup yields CDR1 SGHTA and CDR2 FQGNSA. The CDR3 is CASSSSRSSGGGNEQFF. The CDR3 region has the DNA TGTGCCAGCAGCTCCTCCCGGTCTAGCGGGGGGGGCAATGAGCAGTTCTTC.

The chain carries TRBV2 and TRBJ2-5; 12 nucleotides agree with TRBD2. J gave up 6 bases and V 5 bases, and 7 bases lay outside the gene matches. The CDR3 is made up of 15 amino acids. Per the germline V gene, CDR1 is SNHLY and CDR2 is FYNNEI. The CDR3 DNA reads as TGTGCCAGCAGTATTCTAGCGGGAGGGCCGAAGACCCAGTACTTC. Residues: CASSILAGGPKTQYF.

This clonotype was detected many times. The chain employs TRBV27 and TRBJ1-1; TRBD1 is a possible D gene (5 bases). This CDR3 has 14 residues. The germline V gene encodes CDR1 MNHEY and CDR2 SMNVEV (reference sequence). V was trimmed by 5 bases and J by 7 bases, leaving 17 bases between them. The CDR3 nucleotides read TGTGCCAGCAGTAGCGCCGGGACGTCTAATGAAGCTTTCTTT. This gives the protein CASSSAGTSNEAFF.

Many counts were recorded for this clonotype. The rearrangement links TRBV11-2 to TRBJ2-7, with unresolved D. Germline loops: CDR1 SGHAT, CDR2 FQNNGV. This CDR3 has 12 residues. Trimming took off 5 bases at V and 6 bases at J, with 11 bases between the two ends. The DNA of the CDR3 is TGTGCCAGCAGCCCCTCTGGGATCGAGCAGTACTTC. Its protein is CASSPSGIEQYF.

This clonotype was observed at least ten times. A much bigger clone sits one base away, suggesting this may be a read error. The gene calls are TRBV12-3 or TRBV12-4 and TRBJ2-5, with a weak D call TRBD2 (5 bases). V was pared by 0 bases and J by 5 bases, with 13 bases between. This CDR3 is built from 15 residues. The CDR3 region has the DNA TGTGCCAGCAGTTTAGCGGTACCCGTAGCGGAGACCCAGTACTTC. Its translation is CASSLAVPVAETQYF.

This clonotype was recorded many times. The rearrangement uses TRBV5-1 and TRBJ1-1; the match to TRBD1 covers 7 bases. Germline CDR1 reads SGHRS; CDR2 reads YFSETQ. V was clipped by 0 bases and J by 5 bases; unmatched bases: 10. The CDR3 is 16 residues long. CDR3 DNA sequence: TGCGCCAGCAGCTTGGGCTCGGGACGCAGGGGGACTGAAGCTTTCTTT. Protein sequence: CASSLGSGRRGTEAFF.

This clonotype was counted at least ten times. The chain links TRBV19 to TRBJ1-4; D call uncertain. This CDR3 has 16 residues. Trimming stripped 5 bases from V and 7 bases from J, with 20 bases between. Germline V lookup: CDR1 LNHDA, CDR2 SQIVND (reference sequence). The CDR3 loop is CASSPGPWPTGEKLFF. CDR3 nucleotide sequence: TGTGCCAGTAGTCCCGGCCCTTGGCCTACGGGTGAAAAACTGTTTTTT.